This T cell receptor (beta chain) was sequenced in a study of CD8 T cells in ankylosing spondylitis. General observations from the study: Fewer than 10 highly homologous variants formed a TCR beta motif that appeared characteristic of ankylosing spondylitis blood. Enrichment of disease-linked clones was reportedly significant in matched ankylosing spondylitis synovial fluid.

A word on this clonotype: Its antigen is unidentified.

Quantitative molecular-barcoded 5'-RACE generated the TCR beta libraries. TCRdb redid the calling of the 5' RACE reads with MiXCR, one entry per CDR3 protein. The sample records fewer than 650,000 distinct CDR3 sequences, over 9.5% being singletons. V shed 0 bases and J shed 2 bases, with 14 bases lying between them. Germline V CDR1 and CDR2: DFQATT, SNEGSKA (reference sequence). The CDR3 covers 16 residues. The chain links TRBV20-1 to TRBJ2-1; D is uncertain. The sample was blood, either unsorted or a sorted T cell fraction (not recorded which). The TCR was taken from a male donor with ankylosing spondylitis. CDR3 protein: CSARDLLREAYNEQFF. The CDR3, as DNA: TGCAGTGCTAGAGATCTTCTGAGAGAAGCCTACAATGAGCAGTTCTTC.